The 23 T cell receptor beta chains in this list originate from one sample, sequenced in a study of cytomegalovirus exposure and HLA in healthy donors. Sequenced by immunoSEQ multiplex PCR; TCRdb stores in-frame clones only, minus some. The table includes some 100,000 clones, 70% to 90% detected once. The source material was PBMCs. The receptors originated from a young man in good health and CMV-seropositive.

This rearrangement joins TRBV15 to TRBJ2-1, with TRBD1 matching 7 bases. Germline assignment: CDR1 LNHNV and CDR2 YYDKDF (reference sequence). V was clipped by 1 base and J by 0 bases; unmatched bases: 0. This CDR3 is 15 amino acids long. In DNA, the CDR3 is TGTGCCACCAGCAGAGGACAGGGCTCCTACAATGAGCAGTTCTTC. Translation: CATSRGQGSYNEQFF. The full variable domain, with the rest looked up from reference TRBV15 and TRBJ2-1, is DAMVIQNPRYQVTQFGKPVTLSCSQTLNHNVMYWYQQKSSQAPKLLFHYYDKDFNNEADTPDNFQSRRPNTSFCFLDIRSPGLGDTAMYLCATSRGQGSYNEQFFGPGTRLTVL.

V gene TRBV5-4 combines with J gene TRBJ2-1; 8 bases are shared with TRBD1. The CDR3 is 14 amino acids. J lost 7 bases, V lost 4 bases, and 7 bases had no gene match. The germline gives CDR1 SGHNT, CDR2 YYREEE (reference sequence). The CDR3 bases are TGTGCCAGCAGCCCCGGGACAGGACCTAATGAGCAGTTCTTC. Its translation: CASSPGTGPNEQFF.

The rearrangement links TRBV6-5 to TRBJ2-5; the D gene is possibly TRBD1 (6 bases). CDR3 size: 12 residues. Trimming shortened V by 6 bases and J by 6 bases, and 11 bases separated the two germline ends. Germline lookup yields CDR1 MNHEY and CDR2 SVGAGI. CDR3 DNA sequence: TGTGCCAGCAGCAGGGGACAACAGACCCAGTACTTC. Translating it yields CASSRGQQTQYF.

V usage is TRBV6-4 and J usage is TRBJ2-1; possible D gene TRBD1, 7 bases. The CDR3 has 14 residues. V was shortened by 0 bases and J by 7 bases, with 10 bases between the two germline ends. Germline CDR1 reads MRHNA; CDR2 reads SNTAGT. This chain's CDR3 is CASSDSPGGNEQFF. DNA for the CDR3: TGTGCCAGCAGTGACTCGCCAGGGGGGAATGAGCAGTTCTTC.

The chain carries TRBV29-1 and TRBJ2-3; TRBD2 matches 10 bases. The CDR3 has 16 amino acids. V lost 4 bases and J lost 4; bases outside the gene matches: 11. Germline values: CDR1 SQVTM, CDR2 ANQGSEA. The CDR3 coding sequence is TGCAGCGTTGTCGGGCTAGCGGGGGACTATGCAGATACGCAGTATTTT. The encoded protein is CSVVGLAGDYADTQYF.

V usage is TRBV27 and J usage is TRBJ1-4; TRBD1 matches 7 bases. Germline values: CDR1 MNHEY, CDR2 SMNVEV (reference sequence). The ends lost 2 bases at V and 7 bases at J; junction bases unmatched: 7. The CDR3 covers 15 residues. Written as DNA, the CDR3 is TGTGCCAGCAGTTTAAGGGGGCGCATTGGTGAAAAACTGTTTTTT. This codes for CASSLRGRIGEKLFF.

V usage is TRBV7-9 and J usage is TRBJ1-3; 7 bases fit TRBD1. CDR1 and CDR2 from the germline V gene are SEHNR and FQNEAQ (reference sequence). Losses at the gene ends were 5 bases for V and 0 bases for J; bases not matched to a gene: 13. CDR3 length equals 18 residues. The CDR3 region has the DNA TGTGCCAGCAGCGAGACGACAGGGAACCTCGGCTCTGGAAACACCATATATTTT. The encoded protein is CASSETTGNLGSGNTIYF.

This clone came up a few times. This chain joins TRBV5-1 and TRBJ1-2; 8 bases align to TRBD1. Germline lookup yields CDR1 SGHRS and CDR2 YFSETQ. Germline trimming cut 4 bases from V and 0 bases from J; bases unmatched to any gene: 5. This CDR3 is built from 15 residues. CDR3 in amino acids: CASSPPDRANYGYTF. The CDR3 DNA is TGCGCCAGCAGCCCTCCGGACAGGGCTAACTATGGCTACACCTTC.

V and J are TRBV30 and TRBJ1-6; possibly TRBD1 for D (5 bases). Between the trimmed V and J ends, which lost 5 bases and 0 bases, there was a span of 11 bases. CDR1 and CDR2 from the germline V gene are GTSNPN and SVGIG (reference sequence). CDR3 length: 15 amino acids. Here the CDR3 DNA reads TGTGCCTGGGACAGCCCTCACTCCTATAATTCACCCCTCCACTTT. As protein: CAWDSPHSYNSPLHF.

The rearrangement links TRBV7-6 to TRBJ1-1; 10 bases are a match to TRBD1. From germline, CDR1 is SGHVS and CDR2 FNYEAQ. The CDR3 has 15 residues. Trimming cost V 4 bases and J 1 base; bases outside gene matches: 3. The CDR3 coding sequence is TGTGCCAGCAGCTATAGGGACAGGGGGAACACTGAAGCTTTCTTT. Protein product: CASSYRDRGNTEAFF. Full variable domain (outside the CDR3, taken from reference TRBV7-6 and TRBJ1-1): GAGVSQSPRYKVTKRGQDVALRCDPISGHVSLYWYRQALGQGPEFLTYFNYEAQQDKSGLPNDRFSAERPEGSISTLTIQRTEQRDSAMYRCASSYRDRGNTEAFFGQGTRLTVV.

V usage is TRBV14 and J usage is TRBJ2-7; 9 nucleotides match TRBD1. The junction had 6 bases not matched to a gene; V was cut back by 5 bases and J by 4 bases. The CDR3 has 14 amino acids. Germline assignment: CDR1 SGHDN and CDR2 FVKESK. CDR3 loop: CASSTGTGFYEQYF. CDR3 in DNA: TGTGCCAGCAGCACAGGGACAGGGTTTTACGAGCAGTACTTC. Using reference TRBV14 and TRBJ2-7 for the parts outside the CDR3, the full variable domain is EAGVTQFPSHSVIEKGQTVTLRCDPISGHDNLYWYRRVMGKEIKFLLHFVKESKQDESGMPNNRFLAERTGGTYSTLKVQPAELEDSGVYFCASSTGTGFYEQYFGPGTRLTVT.

The chain combines TRBV7-9 with TRBJ1-3; D unclear. The V and J ends lost 5 bases and 0 bases respectively, with 8 bases between them. The germline V gene encodes CDR1 SEHNR and CDR2 FQNEAQ (reference sequence). The length of the CDR3 is 14 residues. The CDR3 region has the DNA TGTGCCAGCAGCGCGGATGGCTCTGGAAACACCATATATTTT. As protein: CASSADGSGNTIYF.

The rearrangement joins TRBV6-1 to TRBJ1-3, with unresolved D. The CDR3 extends over 15 amino acids. Between the trimmed V and J ends, which lost 6 bases and 0 bases, there was a span of 12 bases. In germline, CDR1 is MNHNS, CDR2 SASEGT. The CDR3 coding sequence is TGTGCCAGCAGATTTACACAAAGCTCTGGAAACACCATATATTTT. It translates to CASRFTQSSGNTIYF.

This rearrangement joins TRBV5-1 to TRBJ1-2; the match to TRBD1 covers 7 bases. Germline lookup yields CDR1 SGHRS and CDR2 YFSETQ. The CDR3 sequence is 15 residues long. The trim removed 1 base at V and 4 bases at J, leaving 7 bases unmatched. CDR3: CASSLSGQESYGYTF. The CDR3 region has the DNA TGCGCCAGCAGCTTGTCAGGACAGGAGTCCTATGGCTACACCTTC.

The chain couples TRBV10-3 to TRBJ2-3, with no clear D. CDR3 length: 17 residues. Between the trimmed V and J ends, which lost 3 bases and 2 bases, there was a span of 18 bases. Germline lookup yields CDR1 ENHRY and CDR2 SYGVKD. CDR3 bases: TGTGCCATCAGTGACTGGGCCCCCTTCCAGGCCACAGATACGCAGTATTTT. Translating gives CAISDWAPFQATDTQYF.

V and J are TRBV4-3 and TRBJ2-1; no reliable D call. This CDR3 is 13 amino acids long. Trimming stripped 2 bases from V and 10 bases from J, with 12 bases between. Germline assignment: CDR1 LGHNA and CDR2 YSLEER. CDR3 DNA: TGCGCCAGCAGCCAAACTCCCGCGTTAGAGCAGTTCTTC. As protein: CASSQTPALEQFF.

In this sample, this clone turned up once. The chain is built from TRBV7-2 and TRBJ2-1, with D uncertain. The germline gives CDR1 SGHTA, CDR2 FQGNSA. The V end was cut by 5 bases, the J end by 0 bases, with 11 bases between. The CDR3 totals 15 residues. Here the CDR3 DNA reads TGTGCCAGCAGCCGCAGGCCGAGCTCCTACAATGAGCAGTTCTTC. This codes for CASSRRPSSYNEQFF.

V usage is TRBV23-1 and J usage is TRBJ1-5; tentatively, D is TRBD1 (5 bases). TRBV23-1 is an ORF; its function is uncertain. Trimming removed 4 bases at V and 5 bases at J, with 18 bases between. The CDR3 is 16 amino acids. CDR3: CASSPRAQGTDQPQHF. The CDR3 DNA follows: TGCGCCAGCAGTCCCAGGGCGCAAGGTACGGATCAGCCCCAGCATTTT.

The J gene is TRBJ1-5, the V gene TRBV19, with a possible D match to TRBD1 (6 bases). Germline assignment: CDR1 LNHDA and CDR2 SQIVND (reference sequence). The CDR3 has 15 residues. Trimming removed 5 bases at V and 3 bases at J, with 14 bases between. As DNA, the CDR3 is TGTGCCAGTAGTGAGGGGGTCGGACCCAATCAGCCCCAGCATTTT. Translating it yields CASSEGVGPNQPQHF.

The V and J genes are TRBV2 and TRBJ2-5; 11 bases line up with TRBD2. V trimming: 3 bases; J trimming: 2 bases; junction bases outside the gene matches: 2. CDR3 size: 15 residues. Germline CDR1 and CDR2: SNHLY and FYNNEI. This CDR3 is CASSEVAGGQETQYF. The CDR3 nucleotides read TGTGCCAGCAGTGAGGTAGCGGGGGGGCAAGAGACCCAGTACTTC.

The V gene is TRBV6-1, the J gene TRBJ1-1; possible D gene TRBD1, 5 bases. Germline CDR1 reads MNHNS; CDR2 reads SASEGT. The CDR3 runs to 14 residues. V was shortened by 7 bases and J by 2 bases, with 14 bases between the two germline ends. The CDR3 bases are TGTGCCAGCACGCGCGGGACGGACAACACTGAAGCTTTCTTT. This encodes CASTRGTDNTEAFF.

The DNA for the CDR3 is TGCGCCAGCAGCTTGAGCATCACGATTAACACCGGGGAGCTGTTTTTT. The encoded protein is CASSLSITINTGELFF. The chain couples TRBV5-1 to TRBJ2-2; D remains unclear. Germline V gene sequence: CDR1 SGHRS, CDR2 YFSETQ. Trimming stripped 1 base from V and 2 bases from J, with 12 bases between. The CDR3 is made up of 16 amino acids.

This chain joins TRBV7-8 and TRBJ1-2; 7 positions match TRBD1. Trimming removed 5 bases from V and 0 bases from J; junction bases left unmatched: 3. The CDR3 extends over 14 amino acids. Germline V gene data show CDR1 as SGHVS and CDR2 as FQNEAQ. The CDR3 loop reads CASSPGTANYGYTF. The CDR3 region has the DNA TGTGCCAGCAGCCCGGGGACAGCTAACTATGGCTACACCTTC.